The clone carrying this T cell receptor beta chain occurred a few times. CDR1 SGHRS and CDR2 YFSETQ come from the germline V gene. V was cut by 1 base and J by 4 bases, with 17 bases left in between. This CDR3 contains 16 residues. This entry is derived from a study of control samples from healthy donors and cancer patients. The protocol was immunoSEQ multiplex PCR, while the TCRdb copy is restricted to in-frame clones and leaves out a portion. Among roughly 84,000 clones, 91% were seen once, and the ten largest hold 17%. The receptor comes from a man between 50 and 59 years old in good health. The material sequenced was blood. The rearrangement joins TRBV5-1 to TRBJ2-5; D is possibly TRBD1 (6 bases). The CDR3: CASSLQFGQGRETQYF. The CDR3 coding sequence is TGCGCCAGCAGCTTGCAATTTGGGCAGGGGAGAGAGACCCAGTACTTC.